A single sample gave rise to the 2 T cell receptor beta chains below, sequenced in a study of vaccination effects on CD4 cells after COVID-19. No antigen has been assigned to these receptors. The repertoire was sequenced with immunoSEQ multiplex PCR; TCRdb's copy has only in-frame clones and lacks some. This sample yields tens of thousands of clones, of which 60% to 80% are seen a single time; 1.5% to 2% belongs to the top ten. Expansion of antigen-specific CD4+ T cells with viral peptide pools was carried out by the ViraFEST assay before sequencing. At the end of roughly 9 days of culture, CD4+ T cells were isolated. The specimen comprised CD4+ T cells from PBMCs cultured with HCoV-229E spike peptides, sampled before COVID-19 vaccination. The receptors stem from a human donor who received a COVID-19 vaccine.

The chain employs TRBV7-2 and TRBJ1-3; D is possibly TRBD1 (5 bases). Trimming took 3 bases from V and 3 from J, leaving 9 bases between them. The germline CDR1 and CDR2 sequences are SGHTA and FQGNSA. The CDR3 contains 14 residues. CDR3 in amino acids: CASSLSGGGNTIYF. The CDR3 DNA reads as TGTGCCAGCAGCTTGTCGGGGGGTGGAAACACCATATATTTT.

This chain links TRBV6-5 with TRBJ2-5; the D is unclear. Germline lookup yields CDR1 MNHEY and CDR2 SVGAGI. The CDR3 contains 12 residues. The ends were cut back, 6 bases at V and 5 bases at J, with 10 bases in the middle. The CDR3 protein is CASSNIVETQYF. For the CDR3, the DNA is TGTGCCAGCAGCAATATAGTGGAGACCCAGTACTTC.